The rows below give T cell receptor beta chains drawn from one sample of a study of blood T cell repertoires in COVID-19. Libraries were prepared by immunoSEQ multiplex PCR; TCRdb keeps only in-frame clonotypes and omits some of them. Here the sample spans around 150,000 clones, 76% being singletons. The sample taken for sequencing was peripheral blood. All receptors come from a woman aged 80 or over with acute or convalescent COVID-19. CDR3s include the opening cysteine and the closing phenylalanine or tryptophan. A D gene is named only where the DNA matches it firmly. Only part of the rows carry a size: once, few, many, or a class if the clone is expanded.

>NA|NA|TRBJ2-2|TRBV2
CASSDRSGNTGELFF
TGTGCCAGCAGTGATCGGTCAGGTAACACCGGGGAGCTGTTTTTT
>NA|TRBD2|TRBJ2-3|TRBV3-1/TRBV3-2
CASSLSGGATDTQYF
TGTGCCAGCAGCCTTAGCGGGGGGGCTACAGATACGCAGTATTTT
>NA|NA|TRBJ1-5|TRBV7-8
CASSGPYNQPQHF
TGTGCCAGCAGCGGGCCGTACAATCAGCCCCAGCATTTT
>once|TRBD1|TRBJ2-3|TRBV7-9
CASSQFGQGPSGDTQYF
TGTGCCAGCAGCCAATTCGGACAGGGGCCCTCCGGAGATACGCAGTATTTT
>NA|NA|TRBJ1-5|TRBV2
CASSGGGGGNQPQHF
TGTGCCAGCAGCGGCGGGGGGGGAGGCAATCAGCCCCAGCATTTT
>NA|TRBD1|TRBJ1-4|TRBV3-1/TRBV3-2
CAQQLQGADHEKLFF
TGTGCGCAGCAGCTACAGGGGGCAGATCATGAAAAACTGTTTTTT
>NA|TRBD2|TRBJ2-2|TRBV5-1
CASSPGGVKTGELFF
TGCGCCAGCAGCCCCGGGGGGGTGAAGACCGGGGAGCTGTTTTTT
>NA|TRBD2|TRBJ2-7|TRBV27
CASSPPVGSGRYEQYF
TGTGCCAGCAGTCCCCCCGTCGGGAGCGGGAGATACGAGCAGTACTTC
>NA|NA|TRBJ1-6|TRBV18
CASSPENGANSPLHF
TGTGCCAGCTCACCAGAAAACGGAGCGAATTCACCCCTCCACTTT
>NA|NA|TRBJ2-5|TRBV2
CASSEARGGTGTQYF
TGTGCCAGCAGTGAAGCGCGTGGGGGGACGGGAACCCAGTACTTC
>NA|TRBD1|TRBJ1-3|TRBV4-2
CASSQEDRGYAGNTIYF
TGTGCCAGCAGCCAAGAAGACAGGGGATATGCTGGAAACACCATATATTTT
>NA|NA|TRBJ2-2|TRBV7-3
CASSFRGTANTGELFF
TGTGCCAGCAGCTTCCGGGGGACAGCGAACACCGGGGAGCTGTTTTTT
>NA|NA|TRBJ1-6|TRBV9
CASSVMGSGNSPLHF
TGTGCCAGCAGCGTAATGGGGAGCGGTAATTCACCCCTCCACTTT
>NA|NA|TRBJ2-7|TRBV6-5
CASSPIDTYEQYF
TGTGCCAGCAGCCCCATTGACACCTACGAGCAGTACTTC
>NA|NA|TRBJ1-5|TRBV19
CASSIDIGSGGNQPQHF
TGTGCCAGTAGTATAGATATTGGGTCGGGGGGCAATCAGCCCCAGCATTTT
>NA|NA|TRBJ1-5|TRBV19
CASSIDNYSNQPQHF
TGTGCCAGTAGTATCGACAATTATAGCAATCAGCCCCAGCATTTT
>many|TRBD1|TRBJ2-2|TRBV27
CASSRQGTGELFF
TGTGCCAGCAGTCGACAGGGCACCGGGGAGCTGTTTTTT
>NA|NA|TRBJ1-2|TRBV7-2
CASSSQGPANYGYTF
TGTGCCAGCAGCTCCCAGGGGCCAGCTAACTATGGCTACACCTTT
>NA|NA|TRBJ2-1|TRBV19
CASSIAGDSYNEQFF
TGTGCCAGTAGTATAGCGGGAGACTCCTACAATGAGCAGTTCTTC
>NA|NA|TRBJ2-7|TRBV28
CASVRRRTTDEQYF
TGTGCCAGCGTGAGGCGGCGGACTACAGACGAGCAGTACTTC
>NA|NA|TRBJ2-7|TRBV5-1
CASSPRGSPVEQYF
TGCGCCAGCAGTCCGAGGGGGAGTCCCGTCGAGCAGTACTTC
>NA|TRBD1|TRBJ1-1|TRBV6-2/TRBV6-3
CASSYETGGLNTEAFF
TGTGCCAGCAGTTACGAAACAGGGGGCCTGAACACTGAAGCTTTCTTT
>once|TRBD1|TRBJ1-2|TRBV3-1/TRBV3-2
CASSPRFSGGGYGYTF
TGTGCCAGCAGCCCTCGATTCTCAGGGGGCGGCTATGGCTACACCTTC
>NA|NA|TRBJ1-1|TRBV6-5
CASSTQYTEAFF
TGTGCCAGCAGTACCCAGTACACTGAAGCTTTCTTT
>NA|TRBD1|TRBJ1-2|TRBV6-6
CASRLGQGIDGYTF
TGTGCCAGCAGGTTGGGACAGGGGATCGATGGCTACACCTTC
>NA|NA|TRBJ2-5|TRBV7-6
CASSLSQQETQYF
TGTGCCAGCAGCTTATCCCAACAAGAGACCCAGTACTTC
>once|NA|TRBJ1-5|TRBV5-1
CASSLFGQIYSNQPQHF
TGCGCCAGCAGCTTGTTCGGACAGATCTATAGCAATCAGCCCCAGCATTTT
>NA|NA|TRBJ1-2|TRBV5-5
CASSLSGSGAGYTF
TGTGCCAGCAGCTTGTCCGGATCGGGAGCTGGCTACACCTTC
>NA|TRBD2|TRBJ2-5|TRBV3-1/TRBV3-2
CASSHPGTRETQYF
TGTGCCAGCAGCCATCCCGGGACTAGAGAGACCCAGTACTTC
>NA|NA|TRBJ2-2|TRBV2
CASSYTDSLNTGELFF
TGTGCCAGCAGCTATACGGACAGCCTCAACACCGGGGAGCTGTTTTTT
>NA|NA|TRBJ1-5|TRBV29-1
CSVRTGSNQPQHF
TGCAGCGTTCGAACAGGGTCGAATCAGCCCCAGCATTTT
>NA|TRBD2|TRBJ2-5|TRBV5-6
CASSLETSEQETQYF
TGTGCCAGCAGCTTGGAGACTAGCGAGCAAGAGACCCAGTACTTC
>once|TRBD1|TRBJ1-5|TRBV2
CASRNDRGSNQPQHF
TGTGCCAGCAGGAATGACAGGGGAAGCAATCAGCCCCAGCATTTT
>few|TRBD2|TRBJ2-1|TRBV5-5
CASSARFLALAGGYNEQFF
TGTGCCAGCAGCGCCCGGTTTCTAGCGCTAGCGGGGGGATACAATGAGCAGTTCTTC
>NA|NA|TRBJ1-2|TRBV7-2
CASSLGQEYGYTF
TGTGCCAGCAGCTTAGGACAGGAGTATGGCTACACCTTC
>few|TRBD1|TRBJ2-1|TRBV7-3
CASSFIRDRGAEQFF
TGTGCCAGCAGCTTTATCCGGGACAGGGGCGCTGAGCAGTTCTTC
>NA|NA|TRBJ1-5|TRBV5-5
CASSLGDIEVQPQHF
TGTGCCAGCAGCTTGGGGGACATTGAAGTCCAGCCCCAGCATTTT
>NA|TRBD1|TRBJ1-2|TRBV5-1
CASSTGQGPGYTF
TGCGCCAGCAGCACCGGACAGGGGCCTGGCTACACCTTC
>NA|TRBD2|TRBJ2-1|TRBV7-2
CASSSATSVGEQFF
TGTGCCAGCAGCTCCGCTACTAGCGTCGGTGAGCAGTTCTTC
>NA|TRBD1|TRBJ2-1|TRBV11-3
CASSLLPGQGGHNEQFF
TGTGCCAGCAGCTTACTACCGGGACAGGGGGGCCACAATGAGCAGTTCTTC
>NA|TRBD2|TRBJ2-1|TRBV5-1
CASSISGGPGYNEQFF
TGCGCCAGCAGCATTAGCGGGGGCCCCGGGTACAATGAGCAGTTCTTC